This TCR beta chain is drawn from a study of T cells after yellow fever vaccination. Study-wide results and limits: Contamination by abundant bulk-population clonotypes could be present in FACS-sorted repertoires. It was the secondary response that reached its peak faster, day 5 versus 15, but it was weaker.

This clonotype was picked up many times. The antigen remains unidentified. The V and J ends lost 5 bases and 1 base, in that order; junction bases with no gene match: 5. Germline CDR1 and CDR2: SGHTA and FQGNSA. This CDR3 comprises 15 residues. Synthesis of TCR cDNA relied on 5'RACE template switching, which attached a universal primer site and UMIs. Each CDR3 protein is one row after TCRdb ran MiXCR on the 5' RACE reads. The profile covers 350,000 or so distinct CDR3 sequences, with about 8.3% appearing a single time and approximately 18% taken by the ten largest. The chain uses TRBV7-2 and TRBJ2-5, with TRBD2 identical over 9 bases. This receptor was identified in a young man who received the YFV17D yellow fever vaccine. Material: PBMCs, obtained approximately 40 days after the first yellow fever vaccination. The CDR3 region has the DNA TGTGCCAGCAGCGGCGTTAGCGGGGGCCAAGAGACCCAGTACTTC. Protein: CASSGVSGGQETQYF.